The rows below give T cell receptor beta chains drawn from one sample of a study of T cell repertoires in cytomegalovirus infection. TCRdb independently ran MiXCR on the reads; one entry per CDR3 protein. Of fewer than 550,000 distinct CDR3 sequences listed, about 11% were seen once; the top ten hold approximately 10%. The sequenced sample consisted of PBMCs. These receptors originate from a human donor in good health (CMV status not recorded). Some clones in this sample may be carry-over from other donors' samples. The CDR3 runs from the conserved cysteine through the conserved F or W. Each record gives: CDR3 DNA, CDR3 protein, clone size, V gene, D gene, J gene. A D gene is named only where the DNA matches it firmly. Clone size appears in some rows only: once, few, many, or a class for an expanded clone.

DNA: TGTGCCAGCAGCTTAATTGCTAGCGGACAAGAGACCCAGTACTTC
CDR3: CASSLIASGQETQYF
size: few
V: TRBV7-3
D: TRBD2
J: TRBJ2-5

DNA: TGTGCCAGCAGCTTAGCGGACGCCCGGGATGAAAAACTGTTTTTT
CDR3: CASSLADARDEKLFF
size: many
V: TRBV7-9
D: -
J: TRBJ1-4

DNA: TGTGCCAGTAACCGGGACAGGGGGCGCTCAGGAAGCTACACCTTC
CDR3: CASNRDRGRSGSYTF
size: few
V: TRBV19
D: TRBD1
J: TRBJ1-2

DNA: TGTGCCAGTAGTATCGGGCCAGGGTTAAGCTACAATGAGCAGTTCTTC
CDR3: CASSIGPGLSYNEQFF
size: -
V: TRBV19
D: -
J: TRBJ2-1

DNA: TGTGCCAGCAGTGCCAGTGGTTGGACTGAAGCTTTCTTT
CDR3: CASSASGWTEAFF
size: -
V: TRBV2
D: -
J: TRBJ1-1

DNA: TGTGCCAGCAGTCCCCGCGGGGGAGTTGAGGCGGGCGAGCAGTACTTC
CDR3: CASSPRGGVEAGEQYF
size: many
V: TRBV6-1
D: TRBD2
J: TRBJ2-7

DNA: TGTGCCAGCAGTTCCGACATAAATTCACCCCTCCACTTT
CDR3: CASSSDINSPLHF
size: many
V: TRBV27
D: -
J: TRBJ1-6

DNA: TGTGCCAGCAGTGATCCGCTGGGGTGGATCGGGGATACGCAGTATTTT
CDR3: CASSDPLGWIGDTQYF
size: many
V: TRBV2
D: -
J: TRBJ2-3

DNA: TGTGCCAGCAGCCTGGGCTGGGGGAGGAACACTGAAGCTTTCTTT
CDR3: CASSLGWGRNTEAFF
size: many
V: TRBV7-9
D: -
J: TRBJ1-1

DNA: TGCAGCGATGCTGGAGCTTTCTTT
CDR3: CSDAGAFF
size: once
V: TRBV29-1
D: -
J: TRBJ1-1

DNA: TGTGCCACCAGCAGAGACGGGCAACTCACAGATACGCAGTATTTT
CDR3: CATSRDGQLTDTQYF
size: -
V: TRBV15
D: -
J: TRBJ2-3

DNA: TGTGCCAGCAGTTTTAAGGGTTCGGCTGAAGCTTTCTTT
CDR3: CASSFKGSAEAFF
size: many
V: TRBV27
D: -
J: TRBJ1-1

DNA: TGTGCCAGCAGCTTATCTCGGGGGACAGATACGCAGTATTTT
CDR3: CASSLSRGTDTQYF
size: many
V: TRBV7-2
D: -
J: TRBJ2-3

DNA: TGTGCCAGTAGGGCGAAAGACAGGGAGGGTACCATATATTTT
CDR3: CASRAKDREGTIYF
size: many
V: TRBV6-1
D: TRBD1
J: TRBJ1-3